A single T cell receptor beta chain is shown here with its context. The antigen is unknown. This table comes from immunoSEQ multiplex PCR, and its TCRdb copy is limited to in-frame clones, with some not included. The repertoire consists of around 50,000 clones, with roughly 89% occurring once and the leading ten covering around 2.5%. These data belong to a study of a mutant IDH1 vaccine in newly diagnosed glioma. Across the whole study: Patients got radiotherapy, temozolomide, or both beforehand, and most got both. Study-level findings and limits: Pseudoprogression appears to have had no connection to changes in top peripheral T cell clonotypes.

The time point denotes: baseline, week 1 (first vaccination visit). Treatment here: pre-vaccination baseline after standard-of-care therapy. Newly diagnosed WHO grade 3 or 4 IDH1-mutant, ATRX-lost astrocytomas were identified in the donors. Trimming removed 2 bases at V and 1 base at J, with 14 bases between. The CDR3 has 16 residues. The germline V gene encodes CDR1 MNHEY and CDR2 SVGAGI. The chain uses TRBV6-5 and TRBJ1-1; D uncertain. The specimen was PBMCs, collected from a glioma patient treated with radiotherapy, temozolomide or both. This clonotype originated in a man between 35 and 55 years old with glioma. The CDR3 loop reads CASSYGRTVTNTEAFF. The CDR3, as DNA: TGTGCCAGCAGTTACGGGCGAACCGTAACGAACACTGAAGCTTTCTTT.